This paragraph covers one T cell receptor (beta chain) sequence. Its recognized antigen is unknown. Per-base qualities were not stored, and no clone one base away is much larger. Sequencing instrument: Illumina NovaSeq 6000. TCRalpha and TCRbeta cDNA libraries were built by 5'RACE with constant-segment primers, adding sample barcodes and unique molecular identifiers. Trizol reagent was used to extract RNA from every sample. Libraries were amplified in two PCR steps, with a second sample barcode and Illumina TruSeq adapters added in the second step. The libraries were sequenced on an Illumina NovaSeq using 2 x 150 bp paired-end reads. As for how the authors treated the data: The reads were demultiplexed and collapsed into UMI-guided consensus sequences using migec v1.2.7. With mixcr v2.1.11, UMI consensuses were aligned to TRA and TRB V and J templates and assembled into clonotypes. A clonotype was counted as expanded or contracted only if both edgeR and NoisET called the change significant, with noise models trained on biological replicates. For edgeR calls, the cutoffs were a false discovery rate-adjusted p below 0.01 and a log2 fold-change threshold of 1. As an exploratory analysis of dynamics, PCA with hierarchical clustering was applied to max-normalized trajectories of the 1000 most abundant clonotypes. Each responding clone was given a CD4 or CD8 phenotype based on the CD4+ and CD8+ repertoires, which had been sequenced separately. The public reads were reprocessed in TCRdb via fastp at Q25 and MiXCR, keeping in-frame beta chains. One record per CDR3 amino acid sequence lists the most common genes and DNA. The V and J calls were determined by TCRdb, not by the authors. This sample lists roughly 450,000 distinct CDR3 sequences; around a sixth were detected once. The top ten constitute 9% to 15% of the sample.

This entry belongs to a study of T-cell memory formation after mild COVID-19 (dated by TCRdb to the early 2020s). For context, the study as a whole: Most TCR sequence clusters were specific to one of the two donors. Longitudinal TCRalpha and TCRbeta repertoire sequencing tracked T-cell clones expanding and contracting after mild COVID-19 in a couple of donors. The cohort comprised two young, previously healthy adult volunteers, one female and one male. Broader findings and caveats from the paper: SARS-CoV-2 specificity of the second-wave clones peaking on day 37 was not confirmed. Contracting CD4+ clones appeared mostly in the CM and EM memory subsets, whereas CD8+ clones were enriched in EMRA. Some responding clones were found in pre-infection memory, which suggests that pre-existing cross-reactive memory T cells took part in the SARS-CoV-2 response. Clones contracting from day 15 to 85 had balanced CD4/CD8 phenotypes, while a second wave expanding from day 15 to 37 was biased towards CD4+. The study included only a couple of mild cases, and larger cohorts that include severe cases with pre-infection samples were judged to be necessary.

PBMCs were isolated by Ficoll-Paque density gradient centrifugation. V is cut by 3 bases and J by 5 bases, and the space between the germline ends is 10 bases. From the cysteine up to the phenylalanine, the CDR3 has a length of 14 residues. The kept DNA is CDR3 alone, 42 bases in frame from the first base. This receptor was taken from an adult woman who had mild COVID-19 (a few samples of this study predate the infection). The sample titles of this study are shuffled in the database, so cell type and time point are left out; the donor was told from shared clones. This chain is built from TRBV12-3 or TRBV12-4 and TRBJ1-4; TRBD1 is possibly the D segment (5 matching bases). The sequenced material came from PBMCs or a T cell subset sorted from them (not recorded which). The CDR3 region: CASSFQGWNEKLFF. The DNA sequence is TGTGCCAGCAGTTTCCAGGGCTGGAATGAAAAACTGTTTTTT.